Listed below are T cell receptor beta chains from one sample, sequenced in a study of regulatory T cells in long-lasting Graves disease. TCRdb re-analysed the multiplex PCR reads in MiXCR, keeping a single row per CDR3 protein. The data contain some 420,000 distinct CDR3 sequences, approximately 23% of them singletons. The input for sequencing was peripheral blood mononuclear cells (PBMCs), taken when the disease was refractory, from a patient treated with antithyroid drugs. These receptors were collected from a female donor with Graves disease. CDR3s include the opening cysteine and the closing phenylalanine or tryptophan. The D gene is left open where the match is weak. Clone size is given for some rows only: seen once, a few or many times, or a class if the clone is expanded.

j_call v_call d_call clone_size cdr3_nt cdr3_aa
TRBJ1-1 TRBV10-3 TRBD1 many TGTGCCATCAGTCCTGGGACAGGGAACACTGAAGCTTTCTTT CAISPGTGNTEAFF
TRBJ1-2 TRBV6-5 TRBD1 few TGTGCCAGCAGTTACTTTCTTGGGACAGGAGACTATGGCTACACCTTC CASSYFLGTGDYGYTF
TRBJ2-3 TRBV12-3/TRBV12-4 NA NA TGTGCCAGCAGTTTAGTAGGGACGCAGTATTTT CASSLVGTQYF
TRBJ1-4 TRBV7-9 NA NA TGTGCCAGCAGCTTAGATGCAGGGCTATTGGTTAATGAAAAACTGTTTTTT CASSLDAGLLVNEKLFF
TRBJ1-1 TRBV4-3 NA NA TGCGCCAGCAGCATGTCAGTTCAGAACACTGAAGCTTTCTTT CASSMSVQNTEAFF
TRBJ2-7 TRBV7-2 TRBD2 many TGTGCCAGCAGCTCTCTACTAGCGGTGACCTCCTACGAGCAGTACTTC CASSSLLAVTSYEQYF
TRBJ2-3 TRBV20-1 TRBD2 once TGCAGTGCCCTGACTAGCGGCACAGATACGCAGTATTTT CSALTSGTDTQYF
TRBJ1-2 TRBV28 NA few TGTGCCAGCAGCCCAACGGGAGGATCGGGCTACACCTTC CASSPTGGSGYTF
TRBJ1-2 TRBV6-2/TRBV6-3 NA NA TGTGCCAGCAGTTACTCGATTAGTCCGTTTGGATCTAACTATGGCTACACCTTC CASSYSISPFGSNYGYTF
TRBJ2-4 TRBV28 NA many TGTGCCAGCAGTTTATATGAAGGAGGGCGCGGAAACATTCAGTACTTC CASSLYEGGRGNIQYF
TRBJ2-3 TRBV5-1 NA NA TGCGCCAGCAGCTTGGAGGGGACAAAAGGGGTAGATACGCAGTATTTT CASSLEGTKGVDTQYF
TRBJ2-3 TRBV7-8 NA NA TGTGCCAGCAGCTTAGTGGCTAGCGGCACAGATACGCAGTATTTT CASSLVASGTDTQYF
TRBJ2-4 TRBV25-1 NA NA TGTGCCAGCAGTGAAAGGAGAGCCAAAAACATTCGGTACTTC CASSERRAKNIRYF
TRBJ2-5 TRBV15 TRBD2 few TGTGCCACCAGACTAGCGGGAGCGGAGACCCAGTACTTC CATRLAGAETQYF
TRBJ1-2 TRBV13 TRBD1 NA TGTGCCAGCAGCTGGGAGACAGGGCGTTACTATGGCTACACCTTC CASSWETGRYYGYTF
TRBJ1-6 TRBV12-3/TRBV12-4 NA many TGTGCCAGCAGTCTCGGACCCGGGAGTGAACCCCTCCACTTT CASSLGPGSEPLHF
TRBJ2-5 TRBV10-3 NA NA TGTGCCATCAGTTCGGAGGAGCTGCAAGAGACCCAGTACTTC CAISSEELQETQYF
TRBJ1-1 TRBV6-2/TRBV6-3 NA few TGTGCCAGCAGTCCGCTTCGGGTCGGGTACACTGAAGCTTTCTTT CASSPLRVGYTEAFF
TRBJ2-5 TRBV28 TRBD1 many TGTGCCAGCAGTTTAACGTGGGGACAGATAGAGACCCAGTACTTC CASSLTWGQIETQYF
TRBJ2-7 TRBV5-1 NA NA TGCGCCAGCAGCTTGGGGGAGGGGACAGGCATCTACGAGCAGTACTTC CASSLGEGTGIYEQYF
TRBJ1-6 TRBV7-2 NA few TGTGCCAGCAGCCTTAGAGGTCAGCGGGAATCACCCCTCCACTTT CASSLRGQRESPLHF
TRBJ1-5 TRBV3-1 NA many TGTGCCAGCAGCCAAGAAGGCAGGGCCCAGCCCCAGCATTTT CASSQEGRAQPQHF
TRBJ2-1 TRBV11-3 TRBD1 NA TGTGCCAGCAGCTTAGTGTCCGGGACAGGCCTCAATGAGCAGTTCTTC CASSLVSGTGLNEQFF
TRBJ2-3 TRBV5-6 NA NA TGTGCCAGCAGCTCGCCGGTCCTCGCGAACACAGATACGCAGTATTTT CASSSPVLANTDTQYF
TRBJ2-7 TRBV12-3/TRBV12-4 NA many TGTGCCAGCCCTCCTTATAAGCAGTACTTC CASPPYKQYF
TRBJ1-1 TRBV4-3 NA few TGCGCCAGCAGGGAGACGGGGGTCACTGAAGCTTTCTTT CASRETGVTEAFF
TRBJ2-7 TRBV15 TRBD1 NA TGTGCCACTACACCGGGACAGGGGTCCTACGAGCAGTACTTC CATTPGQGSYEQYF
TRBJ2-7 TRBV7-3 NA many TGTGCCAGCAGCTTAACTCGTTTGGACGAGCAGTACTTC CASSLTRLDEQYF
TRBJ1-5 TRBV10-3 TRBD1 NA TGTGCCATCACCCAGGGGGCCGGTCAGCCCCAGCATTTT CAITQGAGQPQHF
TRBJ1-1 TRBV6-2/TRBV6-3 NA NA TGTGCCAGCAGTTACGATACGGGGACTGAAGCTTTCTTT CASSYDTGTEAFF
TRBJ2-6 TRBV12-3/TRBV12-4 TRBD1 many TGTGCCAGCAGTTTCGGGGACAGGGGATGGCCTGGGGCCAACGTCCTGACTTTC CASSFGDRGWPGANVLTF
TRBJ1-4 TRBV5-6 NA NA TGTGCCAGCAGCGAAAGTGGTAGTTCCCCTAATGAAAAACTGTTTTTT CASSESGSSPNEKLFF
TRBJ1-1 TRBV7-2 NA few TGTGCCAGCAGCTTAGTTTTTACTGAAGCTTTCTTT CASSLVFTEAFF
TRBJ2-5 TRBV29-1 NA many TGCAGCGGAGGAACTAGGTTTCGCGAGACCCAGTACTTC CSGGTRFRETQYF
TRBJ1-6 TRBV19 NA many TGTGCCAGTACCGAAATCGACTCCTATAATTCACCCCTCCACTTT CASTEIDSYNSPLHF
TRBJ2-7 TRBV7-3 NA NA TGTGCCAGCAGGTCCGGGACCGAGCAGTACTTC CASRSGTEQYF
TRBJ1-5 TRBV4-1 TRBD1 NA TGCGCCAGCAGCCAGGGAGACAGGGGGCGGATTCAGCCCCAGCATTTT CASSQGDRGRIQPQHF
TRBJ1-3 TRBV9 TRBD1 NA TGTGCCAGCAGCTTGGGACAGGGGCCTGGAGGAAACACCATATATTTT CASSLGQGPGGNTIYF
TRBJ1-2 TRBV27 NA NA TGTGCCAGCAGTTTCCGCGGAGGGGCCCCCTTTAACTATGGCTACACCTTC CASSFRGGAPFNYGYTF
TRBJ2-5 TRBV5-1 NA NA TGCGCCAGCAGCTTGAATCCGCTGCCCCAAGAGACCCAGTACTTC CASSLNPLPQETQYF
TRBJ1-5 TRBV9 TRBD1 once TGTGCCAGCAGCTCTGGGGCCAGGGGGCGGAATAGCAATCAGCCCCAGCATTTT CASSSGARGRNSNQPQHF
TRBJ1-6 TRBV28 NA many TGTGCCAGCAGTTTAAGCGGGGTAAATTCACCCCTCCACTTT CASSLSGVNSPLHF
TRBJ2-1 TRBV20-1 NA NA TGCAGTGCTAGAGCTGCGGGATCCTCCTACAATGAGCAGTTCTTC CSARAAGSSYNEQFF
TRBJ2-7 TRBV19 NA few TGTGCCAGTAGTAAACGCGGGACAATCTACGAGCAGTACTTC CASSKRGTIYEQYF
TRBJ2-2 TRBV2 NA many TGTGCCAGCCATTCCCATGTGGAGCTGTTTTTT CASHSHVELFF